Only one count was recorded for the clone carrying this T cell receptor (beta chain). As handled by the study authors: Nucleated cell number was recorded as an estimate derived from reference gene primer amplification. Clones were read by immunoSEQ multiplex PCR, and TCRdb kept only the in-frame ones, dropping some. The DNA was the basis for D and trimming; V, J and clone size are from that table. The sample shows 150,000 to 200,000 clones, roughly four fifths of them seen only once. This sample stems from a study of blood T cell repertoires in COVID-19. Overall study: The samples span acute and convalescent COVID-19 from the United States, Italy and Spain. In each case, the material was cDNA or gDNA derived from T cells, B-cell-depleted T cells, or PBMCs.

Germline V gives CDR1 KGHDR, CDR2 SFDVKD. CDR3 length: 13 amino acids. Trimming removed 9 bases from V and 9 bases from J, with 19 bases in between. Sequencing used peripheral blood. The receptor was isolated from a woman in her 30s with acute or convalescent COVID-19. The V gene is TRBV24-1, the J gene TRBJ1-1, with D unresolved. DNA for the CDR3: TGTGCCACCCTCCCCCAGGCTCAAACGAAAGCTTTCTTT. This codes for CATLPQAQTKAFF.